The present TCR beta chain was sequenced within a study of cytomegalovirus exposure and HLA in healthy donors. Findings and caveats of the study: A missense variant in DCLRE1C was later tied to TCR beta V- and J-gene trimming. TCR association rates varied by HLA locus in a later analysis, with DRB1 highest and HLA-C lowest. Some TCR beta chains (more than 150 of them) were listed as cytomegalovirus-associated.

This PCR relied on a set of 60 Vbeta primers and 13 Jbeta primers. Sequenced by immunoSEQ multiplex PCR; TCRdb stores in-frame clones only, minus some. Counted here are 200,000 to 250,000 clones, approximately 84% occurring once; the ten biggest clones make up roughly 0.58%. The CDR3 runs 15 residues. Trimming removed 2 bases from V and 3 bases from J, with 14 bases in between. Germline assignment: CDR1 SGDLS and CDR2 YYNGEE. To note about this clone: The antigen is not known.

The material sequenced was PBMCs. This receptor was identified in a middle-aged woman in good health and CMV-seronegative. The J gene is TRBJ1-1, the V gene TRBV9, with D tentatively TRBD1 (6 bases). CDR3 region: CASSVGQGLDTEAFF. In DNA, the CDR3 is TGTGCCAGCAGCGTTGGGCAGGGGTTGGACACTGAAGCTTTCTTT.